These 17 T cell receptor beta chains came from one sample sequenced in a study of cytotoxic CD8 clonotypes in ibrutinib-treated CLL. Data came from immunoSEQ multiplex PCR; TCRdb stores just in-frame clones and leaves some out. The table has more than 85,000 clones, around four fifths seen once; the top ten hold about 34%. The specimen was PBMCs, collected after 12 months of ibrutinib treatment. The receptors originated from a human donor with chronic lymphocytic leukemia.

The chain recombines TRBV6-5 with TRBJ2-1; D might be TRBD2 (5 bases). This CDR3 has 14 residues. V was clipped by 2 bases and J by 9 bases, with 14 bases between them. Germline assignment: CDR1 MNHEY and CDR2 SVGAGI. CDR3 loop: CASSYVSSFGEQFF. The CDR3 coding sequence is TGTGCCAGCAGTTACGTCTCTAGCTTTGGTGAGCAGTTCTTC.

The chain recombines TRBV4-1 with TRBJ2-5, with TRBD2 as a possible D gene (5 bases). Germline values: CDR1 MGHRA, CDR2 YSYEKL. The V and J ends lost 3 bases and 7 bases respectively, with 18 bases between them. This CDR3 region has 15 residues. This CDR3 is CASSHASGSEGTQYF. For the CDR3, the DNA is TGCGCCAGCAGCCATGCTTCAGGTTCCGAGGGGACCCAGTACTTC.

A single count supports this clone. The gene calls are TRBV5-1 and TRBJ1-1; 9 bases match TRBD1. Germline V gene data show CDR1 as SGHRS and CDR2 as YFSETQ. The trim removed 0 bases at V and 0 bases at J, leaving 6 bases unmatched. The CDR3 consists of 17 residues. The CDR3 DNA sequence: TGCGCCAGCAGCTTGGGGACAGGGGTTAATTTGAACACTGAAGCTTTCTTT. Translating gives CASSLGTGVNLNTEAFF.

The CDR3 DNA is TGTGCCAGCAGCGCAGCGCGGGTCGGTGGTGTCCAGTACTTC. Its translation is CASSAARVGGVQYF. This rearrangement joins TRBV9 to TRBJ2-5; the D gene is possibly TRBD2 (5 bases). Germline lookup yields CDR1 SGDLS and CDR2 YYNGEE. The ends were cut back, 3 bases at V and 10 bases at J, with 19 bases in the middle. The CDR3 spans 14 residues.

The chain combines TRBV5-1 with TRBJ2-1, with TRBD1 matching over 9 bases. This CDR3 contains 15 residues. CDR1 is SGHRS, CDR2 YFSETQ, per germline. Germline trimming cut 4 bases from V and 6 bases from J; bases unmatched to any gene: 8. Here the CDR3 reads CASSARTGVGNEQFF. In nucleotides, the CDR3 is TGCGCCAGCAGCGCAAGGACAGGGGTCGGCAATGAGCAGTTCTTC.

This rearrangement joins TRBV11-3 to TRBJ2-5; D gene ambiguous. This CDR3 has 14 amino acids. CDR1 is SGHNT and CDR2 is YENEEA in the germline V gene. V lost 1 base and J 2 bases, leaving 8 bases between the germline ends. Here the CDR3 DNA reads TGTGCCAGCAGCTTAGTGCGGAGTCAAGAGACCCAGTACTTC. The encoded protein is CASSLVRSQETQYF. Filled out from reference TRBV11-3 and TRBJ2-5, the complete variable domain reads EAGVVQSPRYKIIEKKQPVAFWCNPISGHNTLYWYLQNLGQGPELLIRYENEEAVDDSQLPKDRFSAERLKGVDSTLKIQPAELGDSAVYLCASSLVRSQETQYFGPGTRLLVL.

The chain's CDR3 is CASSGQGGYNEQFF. CDR3 bases: TGTGCCAGCAGCGGACAGGGTGGCTACAATGAGCAGTTCTTC. The chain couples TRBV2 to TRBJ2-1, with 8 bases fitting TRBD1. Germline V gene sequence: CDR1 SNHLY, CDR2 FYNNEI. With 6 bases clipped from V and 3 bases from J, the junction kept 4 bases outside the gene matches. The CDR3 spans 14 residues.

This chain links TRBV7-9 with TRBJ1-1, with D uncertain. The CDR3 is made up of 13 amino acids. Trimming took 2 bases from V and 4 from J, leaving 8 bases between them. Per germline, CDR1 SEHNR and CDR2 FQNEAQ (reference sequence). The CDR3 region has the DNA TGTGCCAGCAGCTTATCCGCCCCCACTGAAGCTTTCTTT. Protein sequence: CASSLSAPTEAFF.

The chain uses TRBV23-1 and TRBJ1-1; D is ambiguous. TRBV23-1 counts as an open reading frame of uncertain function. The ends were cut back, 2 bases at V and 6 bases at J, with 10 bases in the middle. This CDR3 comprises 13 residues. The CDR3 sequence: CASSQISRAEAFF. In nucleotides, the CDR3 is TGCGCCAGCAGTCAAATTTCACGGGCTGAAGCTTTCTTT.

For the CDR3, the DNA is TGCAGCGTAGCGGACGGACCCTACGAGCAGTACTTC. Protein sequence: CSVADGPYEQYF. The chain couples TRBV29-1 to TRBJ2-7; TRBD2 is a possible D gene (5 bases). V lost 6 bases, J lost 2 bases, and 11 bases lay in between. CDR1 and CDR2 from the germline V gene are SQVTM and ANQGSEA. This CDR3 is built from 12 residues.

This clone appeared a few times. The chain links TRBV6-5 to TRBJ2-1; D not resolved. Germline-derived CDR1 and CDR2 are MNHEY and SVGAGI. Trimming left V 5 bases short and J 8 bases short, with 7 bases between. The CDR3 sequence is 11 residues long. The DNA of the CDR3 is TGTGCCAGCAGTAGGTCCCATGAGCAGTTCTTC. Protein: CASSRSHEQFF.

The rearrangement uses TRBV7-2 and TRBJ1-6; 7 positions match TRBD1. J lost 5 bases, V lost 2 bases, and 3 bases had no gene match. The CDR3 spans 15 residues. Germline values: CDR1 SGHTA, CDR2 FQGNSA. Here the CDR3 DNA reads TGTGCCAGCAGCTTAACCGGGACAGATAATTCACCCCTCCACTTT. The encoded protein is CASSLTGTDNSPLHF.

In this sample, this clone turned up once. The V gene is TRBV19, the J gene TRBJ2-2; tentative D call: TRBD2 (6 bases). V lost 11 bases and J lost 7, with 11 bases in between. The CDR3 has 11 residues. From germline, CDR1 is LNHDA and CDR2 SQIVND (reference sequence). The CDR3 is CACRRDGELFF. Written as DNA, the CDR3 is TGTGCCTGTCGGAGGGACGGGGAGCTGTTTTTT.

The J gene is TRBJ1-3, the V gene TRBV19, with a possible D match to TRBD1 (5 bases). The CDR3 contains 16 residues. The ends were cut back, 3 bases at V and 7 bases at J, with 19 bases in the middle. Germline V gene data show CDR1 as LNHDA and CDR2 as SQIVND (reference sequence). CDR3 loop: CASSIAPLGPKNTIYF. DNA for the CDR3: TGTGCCAGTAGTATCGCCCCTCTGGGACCGAAGAACACCATATATTTT. Complete variable domain (other parts from reference TRBV19 and TRBJ1-3): DGGITQSPKYLFRKEGQNVTLSCEQNLNHDAMYWYRQDPGQGLRLIYYSQIVNDFQKGDIAEGYSVSREKKESFPLTVTSAQKNPTAFYLCASSIAPLGPKNTIYFGEGSWLTVV.

The chain employs TRBV28 and TRBJ1-3; D remains ambiguous. Trimming pared 2 bases from V and 4 bases from J, leaving 12 bases between. Germline-derived CDR1 and CDR2 are MDHEN and SYDVKM. The CDR3 has 15 residues. CDR3 amino acids: CASSLVGGSGNTIYF. The CDR3 region has the DNA TGTGCCAGCAGTTTAGTTGGTGGGTCCGGAAACACCATATATTTT.

The rearrangement uses TRBV30 and TRBJ2-1; no clear D gene. CDR3 length: 14 residues. In germline, CDR1 is GTSNPN, CDR2 SVGIG (reference sequence). Between the trimmed V and J ends, which lost 4 bases and 0 bases, there was a span of 10 bases. The CDR3 DNA sequence: TGTGCCTGGAATAAAGCGTTCTCCTACAATGAGCAGTTCTTC. This encodes CAWNKAFSYNEQFF.

V usage is TRBV30 and J usage is TRBJ1-2; tentatively, D is TRBD1 (6 bases). Germline CDR1 GTSNPN, CDR2 SVGIG (reference sequence). The CDR3 length is 15 residues. The V gene lost 2 bases and the J gene lost 3 bases, with 16 bases spanning the gap. The CDR3 DNA sequence: TGTGCCTGGAGTACGCCCAGGGGAGGGCACTATGGCTACACCTTC. Its translation: CAWSTPRGGHYGYTF. Full variable domain (remainder filled in from reference TRBV30 and TRBJ1-2): SQTIHQWPATLVQPVGSPLSLECTVEGTSNPNLYWYRQAAGRGLQLLFYSVGIGQISSEVPQNLSASRPQDRQFILSSKKLLLSDSGFYLCAWSTPRGGHYGYTFGSGTRLTVV.